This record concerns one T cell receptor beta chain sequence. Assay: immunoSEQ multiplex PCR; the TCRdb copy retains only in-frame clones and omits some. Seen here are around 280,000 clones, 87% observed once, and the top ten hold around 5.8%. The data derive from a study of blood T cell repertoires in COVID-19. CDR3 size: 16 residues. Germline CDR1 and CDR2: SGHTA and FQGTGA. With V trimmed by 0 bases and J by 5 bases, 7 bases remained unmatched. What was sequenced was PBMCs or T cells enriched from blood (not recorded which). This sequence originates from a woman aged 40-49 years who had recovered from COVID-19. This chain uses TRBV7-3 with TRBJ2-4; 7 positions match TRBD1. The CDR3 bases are TGTGCCAGCAGCTTAACAGGGGGCGAGAACGAAAACATTCAGTACTTC. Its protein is CASSLTGGENENIQYF.